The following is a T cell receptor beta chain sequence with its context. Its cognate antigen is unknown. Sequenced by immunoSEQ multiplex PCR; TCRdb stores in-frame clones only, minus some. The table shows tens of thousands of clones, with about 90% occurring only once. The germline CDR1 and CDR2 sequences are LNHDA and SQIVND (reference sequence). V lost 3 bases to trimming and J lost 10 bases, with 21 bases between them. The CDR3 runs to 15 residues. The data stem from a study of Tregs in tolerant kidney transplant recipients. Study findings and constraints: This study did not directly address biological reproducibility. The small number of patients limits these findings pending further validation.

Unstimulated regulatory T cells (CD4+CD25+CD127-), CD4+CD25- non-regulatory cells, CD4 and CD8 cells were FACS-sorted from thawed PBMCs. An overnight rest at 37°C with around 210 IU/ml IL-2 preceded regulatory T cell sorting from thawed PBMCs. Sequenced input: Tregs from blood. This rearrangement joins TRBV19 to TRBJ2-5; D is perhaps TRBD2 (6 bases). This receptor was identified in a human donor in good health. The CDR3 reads CASSMGLTIGRDQYF. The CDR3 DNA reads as TGTGCCAGTAGTATGGGATTAACGATCGGGCGGGACCAGTACTTC.